Each of the 19 T cell receptor beta chains below was sequenced from the same sample in a study of T cell repertoires in cytomegalovirus infection (dated by TCRdb to between 2017 and 2020). For sequencing, an Illumina HiSeq 1500 was employed. TCRdb reworked the public reads: Q25 trimming with fastp, MiXCR clone assembly, productive beta chains retained. Rows with a matching CDR3 protein are joined into one entry that keeps the most common DNA and genes. Across this sample there are roughly 150,000 distinct CDR3 sequences, with 20% to 30% seen only once. The leading ten clones occupy roughly 11% of the sample. The sequencing sample was made of PBMCs. The receptors originated from a human donor in good health (CMV status not recorded). Some clones in this sample may be carry-over from other donors' samples.

The sample holds many counts of this clonotype. This chain links TRBV7-2 with TRBJ2-4; 8 positions match TRBD1. CDR1 is SGHTA, CDR2 FQGNSA, per germline. This CDR3 spans 16 amino acids. V lost 5 bases, J lost 6 bases, and 12 bases stayed unmatched. The CDR3 spells CASSPADRAFRNIQYF. The CDR3 bases are TGTGCCAGCAGCCCAGCGGACAGGGCCTTTAGAAACATTCAGTACTTC.

In its sample, this clonotype was seen many times. V usage is TRBV5-4 and J usage is TRBJ2-1; no clear D. This CDR3 contains 14 residues. V shed 4 bases and J shed 5 bases, with 13 bases lying between them. Per the germline V gene, CDR1 is SGHNT and CDR2 is YYREEE (reference sequence). CDR3 loop: CASSHPLENNEQFF. The CDR3 bases are TGTGCCAGCAGCCACCCCTTGGAAAACAATGAGCAGTTCTTC.

V and J are TRBV10-3 and TRBJ2-2; 10 nucleotides match TRBD2. Per the germline V gene, CDR1 is ENHRY and CDR2 is SYGVKD. V was clipped by 3 bases and J by 0 bases; unmatched bases: 4. The CDR3 loop spans 17 amino acids. The CDR3 here is CAISDALAGANTGELFF. Here the CDR3 DNA reads TGTGCCATCAGTGATGCCCTAGCGGGAGCGAACACCGGGGAGCTGTTTTTT.

The chain links TRBV28 to TRBJ2-2; TRBD1 agrees at 12 bases. J gave up 7 bases and V 5 bases, and 8 bases lay outside the gene matches. CDR1 and CDR2 from the germline V gene are MDHEN and SYDVKM. CDR3 length equals 16 residues. The CDR3 nucleotides read TGTGCCAGCAGTCCCCGGGACAGGGGGCTTAGCGGGGAGCTGTTTTTT. It encodes CASSPRDRGLSGELFF.

The table lists this clonotype with many counts. V is TRBV2 and J is TRBJ2-1; the match to TRBD2 covers 9 bases. The germline V gene encodes CDR1 SNHLY and CDR2 FYNNEI. V was clipped by 5 bases and J by 10 bases; unmatched bases: 9. The CDR3 spans 14 residues. CDR3 in amino acids: CASSPSGVRREQFF. CDR3 DNA: TGTGCCAGCAGTCCTAGCGGGGTTCGAAGAGAGCAGTTCTTC.

The J gene is TRBJ2-1, the V gene TRBV15; a weak D match, TRBD2 (6 bases). CDR1 and CDR2 from the germline V gene are LNHNV and YYDKDF (reference sequence). Trimming took 3 bases from V and 7 from J, leaving 13 bases between them. The CDR3 has 14 amino acids. CDR3: CATSSQPRGNEQFF. The CDR3 DNA follows: TGTGCCACCAGCAGCCAGCCCCGGGGGAATGAGCAGTTCTTC.

This clonotype was counted between two and nine times. The chain is built from TRBV6-1 and TRBJ1-5; D ambiguous. Per the germline V gene, CDR1 is MNHNS and CDR2 is SASEGT. Trimming cost V 2 bases and J 5 bases, with 7 bases left between them. There are 13 residues in the CDR3. The CDR3 loop reads CASSESFDQPQHF. The CDR3 DNA reads TGTGCCAGCAGTGAAAGCTTTGATCAGCCCCAGCATTTT.

V gene TRBV28 combines with J gene TRBJ2-1; 9 bases are a match to TRBD2. Germline V gene data show CDR1 as MDHEN and CDR2 as SYDVKM. Germline trimming cut 0 bases from V and 5 bases from J; bases unmatched to any gene: 5. This CDR3 is built from 16 residues. The CDR3 reads CASSLWGGRAHNEQFF. In nucleotides, the CDR3 is TGTGCCAGCAGTTTATGGGGCGGGAGGGCCCACAATGAGCAGTTCTTC.

The rearrangement links TRBV3-1 to TRBJ2-3, with 9 bases fitting TRBD2. The CDR3 loop spans 17 amino acids. V was pared by 1 base and J by 0 bases, with 5 bases of the junction left unmatched. Germline loops: CDR1 LGHDT, CDR2 YNNKEL (reference sequence). The CDR3 bases are TGTGCCAGCAGCCAAGGGATAGCGGGAGCTAGCACAGATACGCAGTATTTT. Its translation is CASSQGIAGASTDTQYF.

V gene TRBV12-3 or TRBV12-4 combines with J gene TRBJ1-1; no reliable D call. Deletions cut 5 bases from V and 0 bases from J, with 10 bases between. The CDR3 sequence is 14 residues long. The CDR3 DNA reads TGTGCCAGCAGTAAACGGACGGTGAACACTGAAGCTTTCTTT. The encoded protein is CASSKRTVNTEAFF.

This clonotype showed up many times. The chain combines TRBV6-2 or TRBV6-3 with TRBJ2-4; 8 positions agree with TRBD1. Trimming cost V 6 bases and J 2 bases; bases outside gene matches: 6. The CDR3 totals 15 residues. Germline V gene lookup returns CDR1 MNHEY and CDR2 SVGEGT. The CDR3, as DNA: TGTGCCAGCAGCCCCAGGGGGCGGCCCAAAAACATTCAGTACTTC. Translation gives CASSPRGRPKNIQYF.

CDR3 nucleotides: TGTGCCAGCAGCAAGAGGACAGGCGCCTTCTCTGGAAACACCATATATTTT. It encodes CASSKRTGAFSGNTIYF. This chain joins TRBV5-6 and TRBJ1-3, with TRBD1 matching 7 bases. V dropped 4 bases and J dropped 0; count of bases not matched to a gene: 10. This CDR3 has 17 amino acids. The germline V gene has CDR1 SGHDT and CDR2 YYEEEE.

This clonotype came up many times. J is TRBJ2-3 and V is TRBV6-5; TRBD1 or TRBD2 may be the D gene (5 bases each). The CDR3 extends over 16 amino acids. Per the germline V gene, CDR1 is MNHEY and CDR2 is SVGAGI. V was shortened by 6 bases and J by 1 base, with 17 bases between the two germline ends. In nucleotides, the CDR3 is TGTGCCAGCAGCCCAACCGGGACGCTAGGCACAGATACGCAGTATTTT. Translation: CASSPTGTLGTDTQYF.

This chain links TRBV18 with TRBJ1-2, with D unclear. This CDR3 region has 14 residues. Trimming left V 3 bases short and J 7 bases short, with 15 bases between. Germline-derived CDR1 and CDR2 are KGHSH and LQKENI. CDR3 bases: TGTGCCAGCTCACCGTCGGGTTGGGGTAGTGGCTACACCTTC. Translating it yields CASSPSGWGSGYTF.

The chain employs TRBV18 and TRBJ1-1; D unresolved. Germline CDR1 reads KGHSH; CDR2 reads LQKENI. V lost 5 bases and J lost 3, with 19 bases in between. This CDR3 spans 16 amino acids. CDR3 region: CASSSLYEGWDTEAFF. The CDR3, as DNA: TGTGCCAGCTCATCACTTTACGAGGGATGGGACACTGAAGCTTTCTTT.

The chain carries TRBV5-1 and TRBJ1-1; 10 nucleotides match TRBD1. This CDR3 comprises 14 residues. Per germline, CDR1 SGHRS and CDR2 YFSETQ. Trimming cost V 2 bases and J 4 bases; bases outside gene matches: 2. The DNA for the CDR3 is TGCGCCAGCAGCTTCCGGGACAGGGGCACTGAAGCTTTCTTT. Residues: CASSFRDRGTEAFF. Together with reference TRBV5-1 and TRBJ1-1, the CDR3 gives the full variable domain: KAGVTQTPRYLIKTRGQQVTLSCSPISGHRSVSWYQQTPGQGLQFLFEYFSETQRNKGNFPGRFSGRQFSNSRSEMNVSTLELGDSALYLCASSFRDRGTEAFFGQGTRLTVV.

The chain recombines TRBV6-6 with TRBJ1-1, with unresolved D. CDR3 length equals 14 residues. Trimming pared 8 bases from V and 1 base from J, leaving 14 bases between. Germline lookup yields CDR1 MNHNY and CDR2 SVGAGI (reference sequence). CDR3 in DNA: TGTGCCAGCGGTGCTGCCCGGGGGAACACTGAAGCTTTCTTT. It codes for CASGAARGNTEAFF.

This clonotype showed up many times. The rearrangement joins TRBV4-1 to TRBJ2-1; D gene unclear. V was clipped by 0 bases and J by 0 bases, with 9 bases between them. The CDR3 is 16 residues long. CDR1 MGHRA and CDR2 YSYEKL come from the germline V gene. CDR3 in DNA: TGCGCCAGCAGCCAAGATTTAACTATCTCCTACAATGAGCAGTTCTTC. It encodes CASSQDLTISYNEQFF.

The chain is built from TRBV14 and TRBJ1-2; 9 nucleotides align to TRBD1. After removal of 2 bases from V and 5 bases from J, the junction contained 6 bases not matched to a gene. This CDR3 has 15 amino acids. Germline V gene sequence: CDR1 SGHDN, CDR2 FVKESK. This chain's CDR3 is CASSQPDRGQYGYTF. The CDR3 nucleotides read TGTGCCAGCAGCCAACCGGACAGGGGCCAATATGGCTACACCTTC.